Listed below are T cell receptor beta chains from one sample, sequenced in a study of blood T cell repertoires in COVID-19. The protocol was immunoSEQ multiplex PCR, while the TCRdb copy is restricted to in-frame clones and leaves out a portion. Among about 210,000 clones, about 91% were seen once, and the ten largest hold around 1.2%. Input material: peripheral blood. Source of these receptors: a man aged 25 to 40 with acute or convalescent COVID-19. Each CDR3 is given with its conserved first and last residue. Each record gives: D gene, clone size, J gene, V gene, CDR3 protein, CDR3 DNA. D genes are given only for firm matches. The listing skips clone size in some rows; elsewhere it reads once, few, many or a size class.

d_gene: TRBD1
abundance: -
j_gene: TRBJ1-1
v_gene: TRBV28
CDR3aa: CASSMTGWTEAFF
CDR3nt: TGTGCCAGCAGTATGACAGGGTGGACTGAAGCTTTCTTT

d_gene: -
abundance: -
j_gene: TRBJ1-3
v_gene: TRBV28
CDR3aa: CASSLDILSGNTIYF
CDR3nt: TGTGCCAGCAGTCTCGACATCCTCTCTGGAAACACCATATATTTT

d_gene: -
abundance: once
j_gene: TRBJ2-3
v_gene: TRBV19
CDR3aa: CASSMRVNLGTDTQYF
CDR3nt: TGTGCCAGTAGTATGAGGGTAAACTTGGGCACAGATACGCAGTATTTT

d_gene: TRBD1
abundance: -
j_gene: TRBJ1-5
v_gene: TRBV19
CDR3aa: CASSIRDSYSNQPQHF
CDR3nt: TGTGCCAGTAGTATTAGGGACAGCTATAGCAATCAGCCCCAGCATTTT

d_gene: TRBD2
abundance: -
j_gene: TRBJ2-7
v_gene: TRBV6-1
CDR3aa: CASSEALAGGSYEQYF
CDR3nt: TGTGCCAGCAGTGAAGCGCTGGCGGGGGGGTCCTACGAGCAGTACTTC

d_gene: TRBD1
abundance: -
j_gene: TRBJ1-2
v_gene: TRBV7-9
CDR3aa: CASSLDRDRGGGYTF
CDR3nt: TGTGCCAGCAGCTTAGATCGCGACAGGGGAGGTGGCTACACCTTC

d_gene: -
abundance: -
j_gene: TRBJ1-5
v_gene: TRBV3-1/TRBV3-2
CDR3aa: CASSVSNQPQHF
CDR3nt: TGTGCCAGCAGCGTAAGCAATCAGCCCCAGCATTTT

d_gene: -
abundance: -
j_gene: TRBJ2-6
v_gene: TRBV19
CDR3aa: CASSIAARGAANVLTF
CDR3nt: TGTGCCAGTAGTATAGCGGCCAGGGGGGCTGCCAACGTCCTGACTTTC

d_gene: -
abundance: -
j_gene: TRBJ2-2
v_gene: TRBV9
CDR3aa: CASSVLTGELFF
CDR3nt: TGTGCCAGCAGCGTCTTGACCGGGGAGCTGTTTTTT

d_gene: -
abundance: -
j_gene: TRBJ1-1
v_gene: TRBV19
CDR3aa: CASTGRGNTEAFF
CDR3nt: TGTGCCAGTACGGGCAGGGGGAACACTGAAGCTTTCTTT

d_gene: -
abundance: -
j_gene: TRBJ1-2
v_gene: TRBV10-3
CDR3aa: CAISAPPGTNGYTF
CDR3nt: TGTGCCATCAGTGCCCCTCCAGGGACTAATGGCTACACCTTC

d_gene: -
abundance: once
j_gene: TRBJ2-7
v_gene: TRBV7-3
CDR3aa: CASSPTGTYEQYF
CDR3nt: TGTGCCAGCAGCCCGACAGGGACTTACGAGCAGTACTTC

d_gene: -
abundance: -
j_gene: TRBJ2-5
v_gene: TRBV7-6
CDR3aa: CASSANLGGGGYQETQYF
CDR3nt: TGTGCCAGCAGCGCCAACCTAGGGGGCGGGGGGTACCAAGAGACCCAGTACTTC

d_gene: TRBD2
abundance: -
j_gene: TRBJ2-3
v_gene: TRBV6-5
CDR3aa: CASRPSGNTDTQYF
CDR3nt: TGTGCCAGCAGACCTAGCGGAAACACAGATACGCAGTATTTT

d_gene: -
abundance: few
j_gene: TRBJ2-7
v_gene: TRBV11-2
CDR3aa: CASSLSGYEQYF
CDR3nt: TGTGCCAGCAGCTTGTCCGGTTACGAGCAGTACTTC

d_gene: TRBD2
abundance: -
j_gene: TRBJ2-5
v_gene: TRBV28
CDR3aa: CAGSGTSGMKTQYF
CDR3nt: TGTGCCGGGTCCGGGACTAGCGGGATGAAGACCCAGTACTTC

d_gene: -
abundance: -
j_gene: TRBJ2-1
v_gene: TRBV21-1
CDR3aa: CASSPSRRDNEQFF
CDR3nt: TGTGCCAGCAGCCCCTCGCGGCGGGACAATGAGCAGTTCTTC

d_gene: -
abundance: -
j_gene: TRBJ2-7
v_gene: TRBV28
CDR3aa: CASSLGTSFIDEQYF
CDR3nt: TGTGCCAGCAGTTTAGGGACTTCCTTTATCGACGAGCAGTACTTC

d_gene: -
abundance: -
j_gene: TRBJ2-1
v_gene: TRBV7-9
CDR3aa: CASSLQRIRYNEQFF
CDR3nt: TGTGCCAGCAGCTTGCAGCGAATTCGGTACAATGAGCAGTTCTTC

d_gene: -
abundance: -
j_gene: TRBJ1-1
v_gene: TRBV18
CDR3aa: CASSRHRENTEAFF
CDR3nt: TGTGCCAGCTCACGGCACAGGGAGAACACTGAAGCTTTCTTT

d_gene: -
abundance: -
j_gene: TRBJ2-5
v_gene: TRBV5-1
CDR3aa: CASSLGEYRATQYF
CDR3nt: TGCGCCAGCAGCTTGGGGGAATACAGGGCGACCCAGTACTTC

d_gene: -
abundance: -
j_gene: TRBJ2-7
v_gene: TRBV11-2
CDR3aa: CASSLGVQPDEQYF
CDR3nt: TGTGCCAGCAGCTTAGGCGTCCAACCGGACGAGCAGTACTTC

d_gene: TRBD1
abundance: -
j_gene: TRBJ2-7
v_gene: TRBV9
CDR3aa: CASSAAGTGVEQYF
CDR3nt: TGTGCCAGCAGCGCAGCCGGGACAGGGGTCGAGCAGTACTTC

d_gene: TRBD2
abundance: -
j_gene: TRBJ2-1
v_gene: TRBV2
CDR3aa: CASSVDSGRAEQFF
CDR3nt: TGTGCCAGCAGTGTAGATAGCGGGAGGGCCGAGCAGTTCTTC

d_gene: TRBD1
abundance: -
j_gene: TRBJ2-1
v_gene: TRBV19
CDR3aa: CASSIYRTGYNEQFF
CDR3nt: TGTGCCAGTAGTATCTATCGGACAGGGTACAATGAGCAGTTCTTC

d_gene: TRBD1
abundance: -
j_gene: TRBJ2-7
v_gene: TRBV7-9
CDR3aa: CASSFGTGSYEQYF
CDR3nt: TGTGCCAGCAGCTTCGGGACAGGGTCCTACGAGCAGTACTTC

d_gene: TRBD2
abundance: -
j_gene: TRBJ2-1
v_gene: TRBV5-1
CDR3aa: CASRQTSGGSYNEQFF
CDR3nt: TGCGCCAGCCGCCAGACTAGCGGGGGGTCCTACAATGAGCAGTTCTTC

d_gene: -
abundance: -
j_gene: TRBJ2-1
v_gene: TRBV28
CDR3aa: CASSLAQGSYNEQFF
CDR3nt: TGTGCCAGCAGTTTGGCCCAGGGCTCCTACAATGAGCAGTTCTTC

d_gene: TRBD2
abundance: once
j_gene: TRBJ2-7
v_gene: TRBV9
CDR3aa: CASSVGRTSGDSWEQYF
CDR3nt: TGTGCCAGCAGCGTAGGTCGGACTAGCGGGGATTCTTGGGAGCAGTACTTC

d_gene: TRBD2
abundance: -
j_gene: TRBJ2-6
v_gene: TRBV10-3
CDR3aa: CAISGASGGRAIAGANVLTF
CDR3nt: TGTGCCATCAGTGGGGCTTCGGGCGGGAGGGCCATAGCTGGGGCCAACGTCCTGACTTTC

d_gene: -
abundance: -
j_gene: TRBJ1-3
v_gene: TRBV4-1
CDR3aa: CASSRSSGNTIYF
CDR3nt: TGCGCCAGCAGCCGGAGCTCTGGAAACACCATATATTTT

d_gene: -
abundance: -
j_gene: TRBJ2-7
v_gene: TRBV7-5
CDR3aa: CARSYSSGTYEQYF
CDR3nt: TGTGCCAGAAGCTATTCTAGCGGGACCTACGAGCAGTACTTC

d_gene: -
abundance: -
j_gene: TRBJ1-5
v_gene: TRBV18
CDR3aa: CASSMADNQPQHF
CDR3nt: TGTGCCAGCTCAATGGCGGACAATCAGCCCCAGCATTTT

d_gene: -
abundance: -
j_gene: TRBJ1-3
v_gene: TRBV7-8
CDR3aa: CASSPTGGITGNTIYF
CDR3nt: TGTGCCAGCAGCCCCACCGGGGGGATTACTGGAAACACCATATATTTT

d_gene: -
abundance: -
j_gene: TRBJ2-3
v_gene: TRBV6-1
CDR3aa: CASSDVGGAKADTQYF
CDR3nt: TGTGCCAGCAGTGACGTCGGAGGGGCGAAGGCAGATACGCAGTATTTT

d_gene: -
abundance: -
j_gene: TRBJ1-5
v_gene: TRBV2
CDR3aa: CASSESSFYQPQHF
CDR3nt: TGTGCCAGCAGTGAGAGTAGCTTTTATCAGCCCCAGCATTTT

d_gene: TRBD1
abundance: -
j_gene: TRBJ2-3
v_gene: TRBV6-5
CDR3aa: CASSYGTGGRDTQYF
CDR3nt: TGTGCCAGCAGTTACGGGACAGGGGGCAGAGATACGCAGTATTTT

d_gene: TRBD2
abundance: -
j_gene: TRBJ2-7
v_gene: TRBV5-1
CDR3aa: CASSLSGGGAYEQYF
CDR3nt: TGCGCCAGCAGCCTCTCGGGGGGAGGGGCTTACGAGCAGTACTTC

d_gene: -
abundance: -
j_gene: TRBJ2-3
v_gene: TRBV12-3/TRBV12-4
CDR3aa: CASSLARTDTQYF
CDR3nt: TGTGCCAGCAGTTTAGCCCGGACAGATACGCAGTATTTT

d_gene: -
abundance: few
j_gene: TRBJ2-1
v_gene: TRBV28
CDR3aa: CASSLSDPYNEQFF
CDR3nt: TGTGCCAGCAGTTTAAGCGATCCCTACAATGAGCAGTTCTTC

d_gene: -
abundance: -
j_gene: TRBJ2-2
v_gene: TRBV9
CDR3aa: CASSLVTGELFF
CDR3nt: TGTGCCAGCAGCCTCGTCACCGGGGAGCTGTTTTTT

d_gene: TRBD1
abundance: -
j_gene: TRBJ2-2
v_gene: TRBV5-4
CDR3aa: CASSPGQHTGELFF
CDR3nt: TGTGCCAGCAGTCCGGGACAGCACACCGGGGAGCTGTTTTTT

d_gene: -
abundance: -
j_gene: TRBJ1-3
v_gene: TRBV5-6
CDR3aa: CASSLAGGQLTGNTIYF
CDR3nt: TGTGCCAGCAGCTTGGCCGGCGGGCAGTTAACTGGAAACACCATATATTTT

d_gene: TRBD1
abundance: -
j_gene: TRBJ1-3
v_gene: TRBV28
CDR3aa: CASSFTGGRNTIYF
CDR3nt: TGTGCCAGCAGTTTCACAGGGGGCAGAAACACCATATATTTT

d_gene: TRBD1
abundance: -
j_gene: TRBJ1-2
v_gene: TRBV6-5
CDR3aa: CASSGSDRNYGYTF
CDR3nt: TGTGCCAGCAGCGGCTCGGACAGGAACTATGGCTACACCTTC

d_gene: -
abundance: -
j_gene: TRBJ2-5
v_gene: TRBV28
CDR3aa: CASSKTPQTQYF
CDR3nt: TGTGCCAGCAGCAAGACTCCTCAGACCCAGTACTTC

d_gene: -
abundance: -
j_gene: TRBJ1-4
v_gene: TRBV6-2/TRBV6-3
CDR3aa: CASSYAGSLGSKNNEKLFF
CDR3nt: TGTGCCAGCAGTTACGCGGGTTCCCTAGGGAGTAAGAATAATGAAAAACTGTTTTTT

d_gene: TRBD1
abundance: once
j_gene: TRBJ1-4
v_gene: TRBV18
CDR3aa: CASSEGQGFGNEKLFF
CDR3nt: TGTGCCAGCTCAGAAGGACAGGGGTTCGGTAATGAAAAACTGTTTTTT

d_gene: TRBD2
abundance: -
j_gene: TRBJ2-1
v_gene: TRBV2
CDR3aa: CASMGEGVGNEQFF
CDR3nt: TGTGCCAGCATGGGGGAGGGTGTTGGCAATGAGCAGTTCTTC

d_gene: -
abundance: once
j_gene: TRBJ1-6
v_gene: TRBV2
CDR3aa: CASEQGSYNSPLHF
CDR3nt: TGTGCCAGCGAACAGGGCTCCTATAATTCACCCCTCCACTTT

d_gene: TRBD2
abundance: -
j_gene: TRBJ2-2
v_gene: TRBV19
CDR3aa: CASSWGGPRNPNTGELFF
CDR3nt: TGTGCCAGTAGTTGGGGAGGGCCTCGGAACCCTAACACCGGGGAGCTGTTTTTT

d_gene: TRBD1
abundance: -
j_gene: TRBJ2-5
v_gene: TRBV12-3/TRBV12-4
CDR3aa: CASLGRGETQYF
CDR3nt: TGTGCCAGCCTCGGCAGGGGGGAGACCCAGTACTTC

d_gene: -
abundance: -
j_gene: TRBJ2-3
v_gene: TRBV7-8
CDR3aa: CASSLDGGADTQYF
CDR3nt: TGTGCCAGCAGCTTAGATGGGGGGGCGGATACGCAGTATTTT

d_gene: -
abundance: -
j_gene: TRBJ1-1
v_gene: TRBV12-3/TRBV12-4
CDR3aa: CASSPPGGGRAFF
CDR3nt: TGTGCCAGCAGTCCTCCCGGGGGAGGGAGAGCTTTCTTT

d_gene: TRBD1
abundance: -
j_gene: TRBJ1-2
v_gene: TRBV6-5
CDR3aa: CASSPDRDYGYTF
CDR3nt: TGTGCCAGCAGTCCGGACAGGGACTATGGCTACACCTTC

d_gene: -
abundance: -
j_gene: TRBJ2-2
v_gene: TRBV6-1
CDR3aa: CASSELTGELFF
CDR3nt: TGTGCCAGCAGTGAGCTAACCGGGGAGCTGTTTTTT

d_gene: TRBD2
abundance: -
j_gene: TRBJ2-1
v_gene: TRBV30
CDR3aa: CAWSVGGSLGEQFF
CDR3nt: TGTGCCTGGAGTGTGGGCGGGAGTCTCGGTGAGCAGTTCTTC